This T cell receptor (beta chain) is drawn from a study of beta chain features in type 1 diabetes. Study at large: Sorted cells from all samples, numbering almost 110 million, were examined.

As concerns this clone: Its antigen remains unidentified.

The V and J ends lost 2 bases and 2 bases respectively, with 6 bases between them. From germline, CDR1 is SQVTM and CDR2 ANQGSEA. The CDR3 has 12 amino acids. What was sequenced were expressed TCRB transcripts, since all of the isolated RNA had been reverse transcribed. Method: immunoSEQ multiplex PCR; TCRdb's copy keeps in-frame clones and lacks some. The data show around 250,000 clones, over 20% seen once. General study results and limits: Within each of all four CD4+ subsets, Type 1 diabetes patients had TCRB CDR3s that were moderately but significantly shorter. Within patients, naive, central memory and Treg TCRB repertoires seemed more similar than within healthy donors.

Sorted cells reached over 98% purity in every population. The sequence was obtained from a woman aged 40 to 50 with type 1 diabetes. Sequencing was done on a sample of naive CD4+ T cells from blood. The V call is TRBV29-1, the J call TRBJ2-5; D unclear. The CDR3 DNA reads TGCAGCGTTGAAAGCCATCAAGAGACCCAGTACTTC. Encoded protein: CSVESHQETQYF.